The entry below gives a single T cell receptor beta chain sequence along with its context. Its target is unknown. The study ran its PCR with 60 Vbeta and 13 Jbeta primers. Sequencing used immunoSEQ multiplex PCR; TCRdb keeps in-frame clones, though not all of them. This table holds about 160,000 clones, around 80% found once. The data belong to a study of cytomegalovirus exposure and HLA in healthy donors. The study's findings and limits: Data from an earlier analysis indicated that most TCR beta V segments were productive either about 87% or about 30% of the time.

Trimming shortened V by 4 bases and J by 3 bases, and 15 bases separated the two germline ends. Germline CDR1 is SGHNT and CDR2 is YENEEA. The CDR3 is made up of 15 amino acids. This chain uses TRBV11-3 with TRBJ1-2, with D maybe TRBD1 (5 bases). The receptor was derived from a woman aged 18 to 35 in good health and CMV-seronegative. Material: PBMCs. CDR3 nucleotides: TGTGCCAGCAGCTCATACAGGACACCCGACTATGGCTACACCTTC. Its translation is CASSSYRTPDYGYTF.